Following are 13 T cell receptor beta chains from one sample sequenced in a study of CD8 T cells in Susac syndrome. An amount of RNA that ranged from roughly 0.45 to 1 ug was reverse transcribed with random hexamers. TCRdb analysed the immunoSEQ multiplex PCR reads with MiXCR anew, one entry per CDR3 protein. The repertoire holds about 140,000 distinct CDR3 sequences, approximately 95% seen once, with roughly 0.14% in the top ten. Source material: CD4+ T cells from PBMCs. Every receptor here comes from a human donor with Susac syndrome.

CDR3 in amino acids: CASRDFGEKLFF. The CDR3 nucleotides are TGTGCCAGCAGGGACTTCGGGGAAAAACTGTTTTTT. The rearrangement uses TRBV27 and TRBJ1-4, with D unclear. Between the trimmed V and J ends, which lost 6 bases and 8 bases, there was a span of 10 bases. The CDR3 length is 12 residues. Germline CDR1 and CDR2: MNHEY and SMNVEV (reference sequence).

This clonotype has a single count. The chain uses TRBV20-1 and TRBJ1-1; D is uncertain. The length of the CDR3 is 14 residues. The germline V gene has CDR1 DFQATT and CDR2 SNEGSKA (reference sequence). The V and J ends lost 5 bases and 3 bases respectively, with 16 bases between them. CDR3 amino acids: CSALLDFPDTEAFF. CDR3 DNA sequence: TGCAGTGCTCTGTTGGACTTTCCGGACACTGAAGCTTTCTTT.

The CDR3 spells CSVGGGMMSSYEQYF. The CDR3 nucleotides are TGCAGCGTTGGTGGAGGTATGATGAGCTCCTACGAGCAGTACTTC. V gene TRBV29-1 combines with J gene TRBJ2-7; tentatively, D is TRBD2 (5 bases). The CDR3 covers 15 residues. The ends were cut back, 4 bases at V and 0 bases at J, with 16 bases in the middle. Per the germline V gene, CDR1 is SQVTM and CDR2 is ANQGSEA.

The chain recombines TRBV7-2 with TRBJ1-2; 9 bases match TRBD1. Germline trimming cut 5 bases from V and 7 bases from J; bases unmatched to any gene: 8. The germline V gene has CDR1 SGHTA and CDR2 FQGNSA. This CDR3 has 14 amino acids. As DNA, the CDR3 is TGTGCCAGCAGCAGACAGGGGGGCGAGGGTGGCTACACCTTC. It encodes CASSRQGGEGGYTF.

This rearrangement joins TRBV9 to TRBJ2-1; TRBD2 aligns across 7 bases. Germline trimming cut 4 bases from V and 12 bases from J; bases unmatched to any gene: 19. This CDR3 comprises 16 residues. Germline V gene lookup returns CDR1 SGDLS and CDR2 YYNGEE. The CDR3 bases are TGTGCCAGCAGCCCAACAAGCGGGGCACTGTGGGGATGGCAGTTCTTC. Encoded protein: CASSPTSGALWGWQFF.

The V and J genes are TRBV20-1 and TRBJ2-7; maybe TRBD1 (6 bases). This CDR3 spans 12 amino acids. The V gene's germline CDR1 is DFQATT and CDR2 SNEGSKA (reference sequence). V dropped 5 bases and J dropped 1 base, with 9 bases sitting between them. CDR3 sequence: CSAATGSYEQYF. CDR3 in DNA: TGCAGTGCTGCGACAGGTTCCTACGAGCAGTACTTC.

The chain has TRBV20-1 and TRBJ1-5; D is ambiguous. Per the germline V gene, CDR1 is DFQATT and CDR2 is SNEGSKA (reference sequence). This CDR3 region has 13 residues. The V and J ends lost 1 base and 10 bases respectively, with 14 bases between them. The CDR3: CSARVTLGQPQHF. DNA for the CDR3: TGCAGTGCTAGAGTAACCCTGGGCCAACCCCAGCATTTT.

This chain joins TRBV30 and TRBJ1-6; the D is unclear. Germline V lookup: CDR1 GTSNPN, CDR2 SVGIG (reference sequence). The length of the CDR3 is 15 residues. Trimming stripped 4 bases from V and 0 bases from J, with 10 bases between. The CDR3 sequence: CAWKASGSYNSPLHF. The DNA for the CDR3 is TGTGCCTGGAAGGCCTCGGGCTCCTATAATTCACCCCTCCACTTT.

This clonotype was observed a single time. The gene calls are TRBV21-1 and TRBJ2-5; the table gives TRBD2 as D, unverified against the DNA. TRBV21-1 is listed as a pseudogene. The CDR3 sequence is 15 residues long. The DNA of the CDR3 is TGTGCCAGCAGTGGGGCCCAAATTGAGTTGGAGACCCAGTACTTC. This encodes CASSGAQIELETQYF.

The genes are TRBV12-3 or TRBV12-4 and TRBJ2-5; 7 nucleotides match TRBD1. The CDR3 runs to 14 residues. J lost 1 base, V lost 6 bases, and 5 bases had no gene match. The CDR3 nucleotides read TGTGCCAGCAGCAACCGACAGGGCCAAGAGACCCAGTACTTC. Encoded protein: CASSNRQGQETQYF.

V gene TRBV21-1 combines with J gene TRBJ2-1; TRBD1 reflects the table's D call only, with no check against the DNA. TRBV21-1 is a listed pseudogene. There are 14 residues in the CDR3. The CDR3 nucleotides read TGTGCCAGCAGCATAGGGGACACGGACAATGAGCAGTTCTTC. The encoded protein is CASSIGDTDNEQFF.

This chain uses TRBV28 with TRBJ1-1; no definite D call. Germline V gene lookup returns CDR1 MDHEN and CDR2 SYDVKM. Trimming pared 5 bases from V and 7 bases from J, leaving 11 bases between. This CDR3 region has 12 residues. CDR3 DNA: TGTGCCAGCAGTACCCCCCAGCTTGAAGCTTTCTTT. Its protein product is CASSTPQLEAFF.

The chain is built from TRBV5-4 and TRBJ1-2; D call uncertain. CDR1 is SGHNT, CDR2 YYREEE, per germline (reference sequence). The CDR3 is 14 residues long. Between the trimmed V and J ends, which lost 3 bases and 3 bases, there was a span of 12 bases. CDR3 in amino acids: CASSSARIDYGYTF. The CDR3 bases are TGTGCCAGCAGCTCAGCGAGGATCGACTATGGCTACACCTTC.